Shown below are 30 T cell receptor beta chains from a single sample sequenced in a study of blood T cell repertoires in COVID-19. The assay was immunoSEQ multiplex PCR, and TCRdb's table has in-frame clones only and misses some. The top ten clones hold less than 3% of a sample with more than 200,000 clones, 85% to 90% of them seen once. Specimen: peripheral blood. The receptor set was obtained from a young man with COVID-19, enrolled during active disease.

The chain combines TRBV5-3 with TRBJ2-4, with D perhaps TRBD2 (5 bases). TRBV5-3 is placed among ORFs of uncertain function. With 4 bases removed from V and 1 base from J, the gap between germline ends came to 21 bases. The CDR3 extends over 18 amino acids. The CDR3 loop is CARSLAQGRRGAKNIQYF. CDR3 DNA sequence: TGTGCCAGAAGCCTGGCTCAAGGGCGGCGAGGGGCCAAAAACATTCAGTACTTC.

V and J are TRBV24-1 and TRBJ2-3; 8 bases are shared with TRBD1. Germline V gives CDR1 KGHDR, CDR2 SFDVKD. This CDR3 has 13 amino acids. The V gene end was trimmed by 7 bases and the J gene end by 9 bases; junction bases not matched to a gene: 8. This CDR3 is CATSDRGVYTQYF. CDR3 DNA sequence: TGTGCCACCAGCGACAGGGGAGTGTACACGCAGTATTTT.

The V and J genes are TRBV19 and TRBJ2-7, with D possibly matching TRBD2 (7 bases). Germline V gives CDR1 LNHDA, CDR2 SQIVND (reference sequence). The CDR3 runs to 16 residues. The V end lost 9 bases, the J end lost 2 bases, and 23 bases lay between the germline ends. Written as DNA, the CDR3 is TGTGCCAGCCAACCCGGAGGGGGGGACTATACCTACGAGCAGTACTTC. This encodes CASQPGGGDYTYEQYF.

V usage is TRBV18 and J usage is TRBJ2-5, with D maybe TRBD2 (7 bases). Trimming pared 2 bases from V and 6 bases from J, leaving 13 bases between. Germline CDR1 reads KGHSH; CDR2 reads LQKENI. The CDR3 is 14 amino acids. CDR3 region: CASSPGGALQTQYF. As DNA, the CDR3 is TGTGCCAGCTCACCAGGGGGGGCCTTACAGACCCAGTACTTC.

V and J are TRBV6-6 and TRBJ1-4; D is possibly TRBD1 (6 bases). The CDR3 has 16 amino acids. Germline lookup yields CDR1 MNHNY and CDR2 SVGAGI (reference sequence). The V gene lost 6 bases and the J gene lost 0 bases, with 14 bases spanning the gap. As DNA, the CDR3 is TGTGCCAGCAGCCCAGACAGGACTGCAACTAATGAAAAACTGTTTTTT. Protein sequence: CASSPDRTATNEKLFF.

The rearrangement uses TRBV10-1 and TRBJ1-4, with D possibly matching TRBD1 (5 bases). From germline, CDR1 is WNHNN and CDR2 SYGVQD (reference sequence). The V and J ends lost 4 bases and 7 bases respectively, with 16 bases between them. The CDR3 covers 15 residues. The CDR3 is CASSGMELQGEKLFF. For the CDR3, the DNA is TGCGCCAGCAGTGGGATGGAGCTGCAGGGTGAAAAACTGTTTTTT.

CDR3 DNA: TGCGCCAGCAGCTTGACGACAGGAGGAAACACCATATATTTT. This encodes CASSLTTGGNTIYF. The chain uses TRBV5-1 and TRBJ1-3; D perhaps matches TRBD1 (6 bases). V was cut by 1 base and J by 4 bases, with 9 bases left in between. This CDR3 contains 14 residues. Germline V lookup: CDR1 SGHRS, CDR2 YFSETQ.

The chain couples TRBV11-2 to TRBJ2-3, with 7 nucleotides matching TRBD1. Germline CDR1 is SGHAT and CDR2 is FQNNGV. The V and J ends lost 1 base and 2 bases, in that order; junction bases with no gene match: 15. The CDR3 consists of 19 residues. CDR3 nucleotides: TGTGCCAGCAGCTTAGTGAGGACAGGCAGCCAACCCCCCACAGATACGCAGTATTTT. It translates to CASSLVRTGSQPPTDTQYF.

The chain employs TRBV7-3 and TRBJ2-3; D is perhaps TRBD2 (6 bases). CDR1 is SGHTA, CDR2 FQGTGA, per germline. Trimming took 5 bases from V and 4 from J, leaving 16 bases between them. The CDR3 has 15 amino acids. In nucleotides, the CDR3 is TGTGCCAGCAGCCTGACTAGTATTGAGGCAGATACGCAGTATTTT. Translating gives CASSLTSIEADTQYF.

Remarks on this clone: Other DNA sequences in the same sample also yield this CDR3. V is TRBV5-1 and J is TRBJ1-6, with unresolved D. Deletions cut 0 bases from V and 0 bases from J, with 4 bases between. Looked up from germline, CDR1 is SGHRS and CDR2 is YFSETQ. The CDR3 consists of 15 residues. The CDR3 sequence: CASSLGSSYNSPLHF. The CDR3 bases are TGCGCCAGCAGCTTGGGTAGCTCCTATAATTCACCCCTCCACTTT. The variable domain in full, with the rest retrieved from reference TRBV5-1 and TRBJ1-6, is KAGVTQTPRYLIKTRGQQVTLSCSPISGHRSVSWYQQTPGQGLQFLFEYFSETQRNKGNFPGRFSGRQFSNSRSEMNVSTLELGDSALYLCASSLGSSYNSPLHFGNGTRLTVT.

This clone was seen more than once but under ten times. V and J are TRBV7-2 and TRBJ1-5, with TRBD1 matching over 7 bases. CDR1 is SGHTA and CDR2 is FQGNSA in the germline V gene. V lost 5 bases, J lost 5 bases, and 12 bases stayed unmatched. This CDR3 has 16 residues. CDR3: CASSPQDHRGDQPQHF. CDR3 DNA sequence: TGTGCCAGCAGCCCCCAGGACCACAGGGGAGATCAGCCCCAGCATTTT.

The chain is built from TRBV5-1 and TRBJ2-3; no firm D call. Germline V gene data show CDR1 as SGHRS and CDR2 as YFSETQ. This CDR3 contains 12 residues. V was shortened by 4 bases and J by 6 bases, with 9 bases between the two germline ends. CDR3 protein: CASSPDLDTQYF. CDR3 in DNA: TGCGCCAGCAGCCCCGACTTGGATACGCAGTATTTT.

This chain uses TRBV11-2 with TRBJ1-1, with a weak D call TRBD1 (5 bases). Germline assignment: CDR1 SGHAT and CDR2 FQNNGV. This CDR3 region has 15 residues. V lost 9 bases to trimming and J lost 2 bases, with 19 bases between them. CDR3 in amino acids: CASRGVRGFNTEAFF. In DNA form, the CDR3 reads TGTGCCAGTCGTGGGGTTAGGGGCTTTAACACTGAAGCTTTCTTT.

The V call is TRBV12-3 or TRBV12-4, the J call TRBJ1-1; weak D call: TRBD1 (5 bases). V was trimmed by 5 bases and J by 6 bases, leaving 7 bases between them. This CDR3 is built from 11 residues. In DNA, the CDR3 is TGTGCCAGCAGTAGGACACCTGAAGCTTTCTTT. It codes for CASSRTPEAFF.

The chain combines TRBV5-5 with TRBJ2-1; 9 bases map to TRBD2. The CDR3 length is 17 residues. The germline gives CDR1 SGHKS, CDR2 YYEKEE (reference sequence). J gave up 9 bases and V 0 bases, and 13 bases lay outside the gene matches. This chain's CDR3 is CASSLGPAGGPFTEQFF. CDR3 DNA: TGTGCCAGCAGCTTGGGACCGGCGGGGGGGCCTTTCACTGAGCAGTTCTTC.

The V and J genes are TRBV10-3 and TRBJ1-1; D unresolved. CDR1 ENHRY and CDR2 SYGVKD come from the germline V gene. The CDR3 is 14 amino acids. Trimming removed 3 bases at V and 4 bases at J, with 12 bases between. Written as DNA, the CDR3 is TGTGCCATCAGTGACCCCGGGTCCGGCACTGAAGCTTTCTTT. Protein: CAISDPGSGTEAFF.

The chain links TRBV12-3 or TRBV12-4 to TRBJ1-5; 8 nucleotides agree with TRBD1. The trim removed 6 bases at V and 4 bases at J, leaving 2 bases unmatched. CDR3 length: 13 amino acids. CDR3 in amino acids: CASRQGGNQPQHF. Here the CDR3 DNA reads TGTGCCAGCAGACAGGGGGGGAATCAGCCCCAGCATTTT.

The DNA for the CDR3 is TGCGCCAGCAGCCCCGTGGGGGCTCCGGCCTACGAGCAGTACTTC. It specifies CASSPVGAPAYEQYF. The chain uses TRBV4-1 and TRBJ2-7; D is perhaps TRBD1 (6 bases). Germline V gives CDR1 MGHRA, CDR2 YSYEKL. The CDR3 has 15 residues. The germline V and J ends were trimmed by 4 bases and 2 bases, with 15 bases remaining between them.

V usage is TRBV2 and J usage is TRBJ2-7; D remains unclear. V was pared by 4 bases and J by 7 bases, with 8 bases between. This CDR3 has 11 residues. CDR1 SNHLY and CDR2 FYNNEI come from the germline V gene. This CDR3 is CASSVLKEQYF. The CDR3, as DNA: TGTGCCAGCAGTGTCCTAAAGGAGCAGTACTTC.

The chain couples TRBV6-5 to TRBJ1-2, with D perhaps TRBD1 (6 bases). CDR3 length equals 14 residues. V was trimmed by 6 bases and J by 6 bases, leaving 17 bases between them. Germline-derived CDR1 and CDR2 are MNHEY and SVGAGI. Here the CDR3 reads CASRDPRGFHGYTF. The DNA for the CDR3 is TGTGCCAGCAGGGATCCGAGGGGGTTTCATGGCTACACCTTC.

The chain is built from TRBV10-3 and TRBJ2-2; D is perhaps TRBD2 (7 bases). The germline CDR1 and CDR2 sequences are ENHRY and SYGVKD. CDR3 size: 17 residues. V was pared by 6 bases and J by 0 bases, with 17 bases between. CDR3 protein: CAIRQGGENTNTGELFF. Written as DNA, the CDR3 is TGTGCCATCAGGCAAGGGGGGGAAAATACGAACACCGGGGAGCTGTTTTTT.

The chain joins TRBV24-1 to TRBJ2-1, with D perhaps TRBD2 (6 bases). Germline loops: CDR1 KGHDR, CDR2 SFDVKD. The CDR3 loop spans 14 amino acids. V was pared by 3 bases and J by 1 base, with 6 bases between. CDR3 bases: TGTGCCACCAGTGATGCGGGATCCTACAATGAGCAGTTCTTC. Its protein product is CATSDAGSYNEQFF.

The V call is TRBV7-9, the J call TRBJ1-6, with 11 nucleotides matching TRBD1. CDR1 SEHNR and CDR2 FQNEAQ come from the germline V gene (reference sequence). The CDR3 loop spans 15 amino acids. Germline trimming cut 5 bases from V and 7 bases from J; bases unmatched to any gene: 4. DNA for the CDR3: TGTGCCAGCAGCCCAAGGGACAGGGGGAATTCACCCCTCCACTTT. Protein: CASSPRDRGNSPLHF.

The chain uses TRBV14 and TRBJ1-1, with TRBD1 matching over 8 bases. V shed 4 bases and J 6 bases; nucleotides not matched to a gene: 4. Looked up from germline, CDR1 is SGHDN and CDR2 is FVKESK. The CDR3 covers 13 residues. CDR3 sequence reads: CASSRTGPSEAFF. DNA of the CDR3: TGTGCCAGCAGCCGGACAGGGCCCTCTGAAGCTTTCTTT.

The J gene is TRBJ1-4, the V gene TRBV5-4; TRBD1 agrees at 9 bases. Per the germline V gene, CDR1 is SGHNT and CDR2 is YYREEE (reference sequence). Trimming at V came to 3 bases and at J to 8 bases, leaving 8 bases not matched to a gene. The CDR3 loop spans 15 amino acids. In nucleotides, the CDR3 is TGTGCCAGCAGCTGGGGGACAGGGTTAGGGGAAAAACTGTTTTTT. This sequence encodes CASSWGTGLGEKLFF.

This rearrangement joins TRBV6-5 to TRBJ2-5, with 7 bases fitting TRBD2. Germline loops: CDR1 MNHEY, CDR2 SVGAGI. V lost 6 bases and J lost 2; bases outside the gene matches: 6. This CDR3 spans 14 amino acids. The DNA of the CDR3 is TGTGCCAGCAGACACGGGGGGATGCAAGAGACCCAGTACTTC. Its translation is CASRHGGMQETQYF.

V is TRBV29-1 and J is TRBJ1-4, with D maybe TRBD1 (6 bases). The CDR3 is 12 amino acids. Germline CDR1 and CDR2: SQVTM and ANQGSEA. V was trimmed by 5 bases and J by 15 bases, leaving 19 bases between them. The CDR3 coding sequence is TGCAGCGTTAGGGTTCCCCAGGGGACGGTGTTTTTT. This codes for CSVRVPQGTVFF.

The chain recombines TRBV5-4 with TRBJ2-7, with 12 bases aligning to TRBD2. This CDR3 has 15 amino acids. With 4 bases clipped from V and 3 bases from J, the junction kept 5 bases outside the gene matches. Germline CDR1 SGHNT, CDR2 YYREEE (reference sequence). The CDR3 sequence: CASSIRLAGVYEQYF. The CDR3 nucleotides are TGTGCCAGCAGCATTAGACTAGCGGGAGTCTACGAGCAGTACTTC.

This chain uses TRBV9 with TRBJ2-7; 13 nucleotides match TRBD2. Germline CDR1 and CDR2: SGDLS and YYNGEE. The J segment lost 5 bases and the V segment lost 4 bases, leaving 6 bases of the junction unmatched. The CDR3 runs 15 residues. This CDR3 reads CASSLLGTSGDEQYF. The CDR3 bases are TGTGCCAGCAGCTTACTCGGGACTAGCGGGGACGAGCAGTACTTC. The whole variable domain, filled in from reference TRBV9 and TRBJ2-7, reads DSGVTQTPKHLITATGQRVTLRCSPRSGDLSVYWYQQSLDQGLQFLIQYYNGEERAKGNILERFSAQQFPDLHSELNLSSLELGDSALYFCASSLLGTSGDEQYFGPGTRLTVT.

The chain couples TRBV24-1 to TRBJ2-3, with D perhaps matching TRBD2 (5 bases). The CDR3 runs to 15 residues. Germline V gives CDR1 KGHDR, CDR2 SFDVKD. V was cut by 3 bases and J by 6 bases, with 15 bases left in between. CDR3 in amino acids: CATSDRSSRGDTQYF. The CDR3 DNA follows: TGTGCCACCAGTGATCGGAGCTCGCGAGGGGATACGCAGTATTTT.